Listed here is a single T cell receptor beta chain. Its antigen is not known. The data originate from a study of breast tumors, draining lymph nodes, adjacent tissues. The germline V gene encodes CDR1 MNHNS and CDR2 SASEGT. Trimming pared 7 bases from V and 1 base from J, leaving 16 bases between. The CDR3 is 15 residues long. TCRdb re-derived calls from the multiplex PCR reads in MiXCR, one entry per CDR3 protein. Altogether approximately 190,000 distinct CDR3 sequences are present, about 32% being singletons, with the ten largest covering 4.3%. The lymph nodes were axillary draining lymph nodes from breast cancer patients. Broader study findings: Data only fit, rather than demonstrated, lymph node origin of most tumor T cells. Compared with basal-like, luminal-like tumors shared significantly more repertoire with nontumor tissue.

Sequenced material: axillary lymph node tissue. This chain links TRBV6-1 with TRBJ2-5; D is possibly TRBD1 or TRBD2 (6 bases each). This TCR was sampled from a female donor with breast cancer. Some clones in this sample may be carry-over from other donors' samples. The CDR3: CASTFAGEAQETQYF. CDR3 sequence (DNA): TGTGCCAGCACCTTTGCAGGGGAGGCCCAAGAGACCCAGTACTTC.